This T cell receptor beta chain derives from a study of T-cell reconstitution after alpha-beta-depleted transplantation in children. The CDR3 loop spans 11 amino acids. The V gene lost 9 bases and the J gene lost 6 bases, with 12 bases spanning the gap. CDR1 is MDHEN, CDR2 SYDVKM, per germline. A word on this clonotype: Its specificity is not known.

Study-wide results and limits: Diversity of TCRbeta at day 60 was high in some patients, arising from surviving recipient T cells and thymic progenitors. Reportedly, roughly two months post-transplant, alpha-beta T cells arose from several hundred expanded graft clones.

Molecular barcoding with unique molecular identifiers was used for the TCRbeta library. MiXCR, run by TCRdb on the PCR reads, gives a single entry per CDR3 protein. The profile shows about 300,000 distinct CDR3 sequences, roughly 9.1% of them singletons. This sequence was found in a boy under three years old with acute myeloid leukemia, due to receive a stem cell transplant. V is TRBV28 and J is TRBJ2-7; D is ambiguous. Here the sequenced sample was PBMCs, taken before TCRalphabeta/CD19-depleted stem cell transplant. This chain's CDR3 is CASCGWCEQYF. The CDR3 nucleotides read TGTGCCAGTTGCGGCTGGTGCGAGCAGTACTTC.